The 8 T cell receptor beta chains below all came from one sample that was sequenced in a study of T-cell reconstitution after alpha-beta-depleted transplantation in children. For TCRbeta, the library was prepared with unique molecular identifiers. MiXCR, run by TCRdb on the PCR reads, gives a single entry per CDR3 protein. The top ten hold approximately 30% of the sample, which has more than 400,000 distinct CDR3 sequences, 43% seen once. This specimen consisted of PBMCs, obtained before TCRalphabeta/CD19-depleted stem cell transplant. These receptors came from a girl aged 2-10 years with aplastic anemia, due to receive a stem cell transplant.

The chain has TRBV20-1 and TRBJ1-5; 7 bases line up with TRBD1. The CDR3 covers 13 residues. The junction had 4 bases not matched to a gene; V was cut back by 4 bases and J by 4 bases. CDR1 and CDR2 (germline): DFQATT, SNEGSKA (reference sequence). Here the CDR3 DNA reads TGCAGTGCTAAGGGGGCCTTTAATCAGCCCCAGCATTTT. Protein: CSAKGAFNQPQHF.

The CDR3 protein is CSARALAQGYTDTQYF. The CDR3 nucleotides are TGCAGTGCTAGAGCCCTCGCGCAGGGTTACACAGATACGCAGTATTTT. The rearrangement joins TRBV20-1 to TRBJ2-3; possibly TRBD1 for D (5 bases). Per the germline V gene, CDR1 is DFQATT and CDR2 is SNEGSKA (reference sequence). V was cut by 1 base and J by 2 bases, with 16 bases left in between. The CDR3 runs to 16 residues.

This clonotype has a single count. The chain carries TRBV20-1 and TRBJ2-1, with TRBD2 matching over 10 bases. The germline V gene encodes CDR1 DFQATT and CDR2 SNEGSKA (reference sequence). This CDR3 contains 18 residues. J gave up 4 bases and V 1 base, and 13 bases lay outside the gene matches. CDR3 in amino acids: CSARGRIAGGAQYNEQFF. The CDR3 bases are TGCAGTGCTAGAGGTCGAATAGCGGGAGGCGCACAGTACAATGAGCAGTTCTTC.

CDR3 residues: CASSYSGGDTYNEQFF. Written as DNA, the CDR3 is TGTGCCAGCAGTTACTCAGGGGGGGACACCTACAATGAGCAGTTCTTC. This chain connects TRBV6-5 to TRBJ2-1; tentatively, D is TRBD2 (7 bases). CDR1 and CDR2 from the germline V gene are MNHEY and SVGAGI. The CDR3 sequence is 16 residues long. The V gene lost 0 bases and the J gene lost 2 bases, with 11 bases spanning the gap.

The chain recombines TRBV4-1 with TRBJ2-5; 7 bases match TRBD1. This CDR3 spans 14 amino acids. Germline assignment: CDR1 MGHRA and CDR2 YSYEKL. J lost 2 bases, V lost 5 bases, and 5 bases had no gene match. CDR3 loop: CASSTTGKQETQYF. For the CDR3, the DNA is TGCGCCAGCAGCACGACAGGGAAACAAGAGACCCAGTACTTC.

The chain uses TRBV5-1 and TRBJ2-5; TRBD2 agrees at 7 bases. V was pared by 0 bases and J by 4 bases, with 6 bases of the junction left unmatched. The CDR3 is made up of 15 amino acids. The germline CDR1 and CDR2 sequences are SGHRS and YFSETQ. The CDR3 reads CASSLEGLVGETQYF. The CDR3 DNA is TGCGCCAGCAGCTTGGAAGGACTAGTGGGAGAGACCCAGTACTTC.

The rearrangement uses TRBV30 and TRBJ1-5, with D possibly TRBD1 on 5 matching bases. The length of the CDR3 is 13 residues. V gave up 1 base and J gave up 4 bases, with 8 bases separating them. Germline V gives CDR1 GTSNPN, CDR2 SVGIG (reference sequence). In DNA, the CDR3 is TGTGCCTGGAGTGGACAGATAAATCAGCCCCAGCATTTT. This codes for CAWSGQINQPQHF.

At least ten counts were recorded for this clonotype. The chain is built from TRBV25-1 and TRBJ2-2; 9 bases agree with TRBD1. From germline, CDR1 is MGHDK and CDR2 SYGVNS. The CDR3 runs to 15 residues. V lost 1 base and J lost 3; bases outside the gene matches: 0. CDR3 in amino acids: CASSEWTGDTGELFF. CDR3 sequence (DNA): TGTGCCAGCAGTGAATGGACAGGGGACACCGGGGAGCTGTTTTTT. Filled out from reference TRBV25-1 and TRBJ2-2, the complete variable domain reads EADIYQTPRYLVIGTGKKITLECSQTMGHDKMYWYQQDPGMELHLIHYSYGVNSTEKGDLSSESTVSRIRTEHFPLTLESARPSHTSQYLCASSEWTGDTGELFFGEGSRLTVL.